The 31 T cell receptor beta chains given below trace back to one sample, sequenced in a study of T cells in Graves' hyperthyroidism and ophthalmopathy. Amplification targeted TCR beta CDR3 regions from RNA transcripts. TCR CDR3 underwent first-round RT-PCR with the HTBI primer set. TCRdb reprocessed the multiplex PCR reads via MiXCR and lists one record per CDR3 protein. Altogether 640,000 or so distinct CDR3 sequences are present, 14% being singletons, with the ten largest covering roughly 7.7%. The sequencing input was blood. These receptors all stem from a young woman with Graves' ophthalmopathy.

This clonotype was seen repeatedly, ten times or more. The CDR3 sequence is CASSPTGGSQPQHF. CDR3 in DNA: TGTGCCAGCAGTCCTACAGGGGGTAGTCAGCCCCAGCATTTT. The chain has TRBV19 and TRBJ1-5; TRBD1 matches 8 bases. V shed 9 bases, J shed 6 bases, and the junction held 10 bases outside the gene matches. Germline V lookup: CDR1 LNHDA, CDR2 SQIVND (reference sequence). This CDR3 contains 14 residues. Drawing the rest from reference TRBV19 and TRBJ1-5, the complete variable domain is DGGITQSPKYLFRKEGQNVTLSCEQNLNHDAMYWYRQDPGQGLRLIYYSQIVNDFQKGDIAEGYSVSREKKESFPLTVTSAQKNPTAFYLCASSPTGGSQPQHFGDGTRLSIL.

The chain couples TRBV20-1 to TRBJ2-1; 9 bases agree with TRBD1. CDR1 is DFQATT, CDR2 SNEGSKA, per germline (reference sequence). The CDR3 loop spans 20 amino acids. Unmatched junction bases numbered 18, after V lost 0 bases and J lost 3 bases. CDR3 bases: TGCAGTGCTAGAGATTCCTTCGGACAGGGGAGGGCGGGAAACTACAATGAGCAGTTCTTC. It yields the protein CSARDSFGQGRAGNYNEQFF.

The chain uses TRBV7-2 and TRBJ1-3; D uncertain. Trimming removed 1 base from V and 0 bases from J, with 7 bases in between. Per the germline V gene, CDR1 is SGHTA and CDR2 is FQGNSA. The CDR3 contains 15 residues. CDR3 DNA sequence: TGTGCCAGCAGCTTAGTTGCACTCTCTGGAAACACCATATATTTT. It specifies CASSLVALSGNTIYF.

Ten or more counts support this clonotype. This chain connects TRBV7-2 to TRBJ2-3, with D possibly being TRBD1 (5 bases). The germline V gene encodes CDR1 SGHTA and CDR2 FQGNSA. V lost 1 base, J lost 2 bases, and 10 bases lay in between. The CDR3 has 15 residues. CDR3 sequence reads: CASSLERQTTDTQYF. CDR3 nucleotides: TGTGCCAGCAGCTTAGAGCGACAGACCACAGATACGCAGTATTTT.

This clonotype was recorded many times. The V call is TRBV5-5, the J call TRBJ2-3; a possible D gene is TRBD2 (6 bases). Germline loops: CDR1 SGHKS, CDR2 YYEKEE (reference sequence). V dropped 4 bases and J dropped 0 bases, with 18 bases sitting between them. The CDR3 totals 17 residues. CDR3 sequence reads: CASSLLGLADSTDTQYF. As DNA, the CDR3 is TGTGCCAGCAGCCTACTTGGTTTAGCGGATAGCACAGATACGCAGTATTTT.

This clonotype was recorded at least ten times. V and J are TRBV2 and TRBJ2-5; D call uncertain. Germline values: CDR1 SNHLY, CDR2 FYNNEI. Trimming took 3 bases from V and 7 from J, leaving 6 bases between them. This CDR3 comprises 11 residues. CDR3: CASSELGTQYF. The CDR3 region has the DNA TGTGCCAGCAGTGAGTTGGGGACCCAGTACTTC.

V is TRBV7-9 and J is TRBJ2-4; no clear D. The CDR3 has 14 residues. V lost 1 base and J lost 6, with 10 bases in between. CDR1 is SEHNR, CDR2 FQNEAQ, per germline (reference sequence). CDR3 in DNA: TGTGCCAGCAGCTTAGAGTACTCCACAAACATTCAGTACTTC. This codes for CASSLEYSTNIQYF.

This clonotype showed up just a few times. The chain is built from TRBV29-1 and TRBJ1-1; D perhaps matches TRBD1 (6 bases). The V and J ends lost 6 bases and 1 base respectively, with 15 bases between them. CDR3 size: 14 residues. Germline-derived CDR1 and CDR2 are SQVTM and ANQGSEA. The CDR3 protein is CSVSQGYPNTEAFF. The CDR3 nucleotides read TGCAGCGTATCACAGGGCTACCCGAACACTGAAGCTTTCTTT.

The chain combines TRBV5-1 with TRBJ1-5, with a weak D call TRBD1 (6 bases). V was clipped by 1 base and J by 4 bases, with 12 bases between them. The CDR3 is 15 amino acids. Germline loops: CDR1 SGHRS, CDR2 YFSETQ. The CDR3 sequence is CASSLSDGTNQPQHF. The CDR3 DNA reads as TGCGCCAGCAGCTTGTCGGACGGGACAAATCAGCCCCAGCATTTT.

This clonotype appeared once. A clone one base away is much larger, so this may be a read error. This chain links TRBV10-3 with TRBJ1-2, with a tentative D call TRBD1 (5 bases). The CDR3 spans 14 residues. V shed 4 bases and J shed 4 bases, with 13 bases lying between them. Per germline, CDR1 ENHRY and CDR2 SYGVKD. The CDR3 DNA follows: TGTGCCATCAGTGTCACAGCGGGGGGCTATGGCTACACCTTC. Translated: CAISVTAGGYGYTF.

This clonotype has at least ten counts. V is TRBV9 and J is TRBJ2-1, with 10 bases matching TRBD2. In germline, CDR1 is SGDLS, CDR2 YYNGEE. The CDR3 has 13 amino acids. The V segment lost 3 bases and the J segment 10 bases; nucleotides outside the gene matches: 4. For the CDR3, the DNA is TGTGCCAGCAGCGGTCAACTAGCGGGAGAGCAGTTCTTC. It yields the protein CASSGQLAGEQFF.

As concerns this clonotype: Since a much larger clone is just one base distant, this may be a read error. The chain employs TRBV5-1 and TRBJ1-2; no definite D call. CDR1 and CDR2 from the germline V gene are SGHRS and YFSETQ. The CDR3 spans 14 residues. The CDR3: CASSPAGCAHGYTF. CDR3 bases: TGTGCCAGCAGCCCCGCGGGGTGCGCCCATGGCTACACCTTC.

This clonotype was seen many times. The gene calls are TRBV6-1 and TRBJ2-3; 8 bases line up with TRBD2. The CDR3 length is 16 residues. Unmatched junction bases numbered 10, after V lost 4 bases and J lost 4 bases. CDR1 and CDR2 (germline): MNHNS, SASEGT. Written as DNA, the CDR3 is TGTGCCAGCAGTGTAGGACTAGCCGTGAGGGCAGATACGCAGTATTTT. Its translation is CASSVGLAVRADTQYF.

The chain recombines TRBV5-6 with TRBJ1-5; D ambiguous. Trimming removed 2 bases at V and 6 bases at J, with 15 bases between. CDR1 is SGHDT and CDR2 is YYEEEE in the germline V gene. The CDR3 loop spans 15 amino acids. In DNA form, the CDR3 reads TGTGCCAGCAGCTTTTACGGGAGGAACGTTCAGCCCCAGCATTTT. It is translated as CASSFYGRNVQPQHF.

This clonotype was picked up many times. This chain connects TRBV28 to TRBJ2-5, with D possibly being TRBD1 (5 bases). This CDR3 contains 13 residues. Germline CDR1 and CDR2: MDHEN and SYDVKM. Trimming removed 9 bases at V and 5 bases at J, with 16 bases between. CDR3 bases: TGTGCCAGTGATTCAGGGTTGACGGAGACCCAGTACTTC. Its protein is CASDSGLTETQYF.

This clonotype was detected many times. As DNA, the CDR3 is TGTGCCAGCGCGACAACCTGGGAAGGTGAAGCTTTCTTT. It yields the protein CASATTWEGEAFF. The chain is built from TRBV2 and TRBJ1-1; D gene ambiguous. Germline CDR1 reads SNHLY; CDR2 reads FYNNEI. CDR3 length: 13 residues. Trimming removed 8 bases from V and 7 bases from J, with 17 bases in between.

There are many counts of this clonotype. The chain is built from TRBV7-8 and TRBJ2-2; 8 nucleotides line up with TRBD2. This CDR3 has 16 residues. Germline V gene lookup returns CDR1 SGHVS and CDR2 FQNEAQ. Unmatched junction bases numbered 12, after V lost 5 bases and J lost 7 bases. The CDR3 is CASSVPGLEVVGELFF. CDR3 DNA sequence: TGTGCCAGCAGCGTTCCGGGACTAGAAGTGGTCGGGGAGCTGTTTTTT.

The rearrangement joins TRBV11-2 to TRBJ2-6, with D perhaps matching TRBD1 or TRBD2 (5 bases each). The CDR3 sequence is 17 residues long. Trimming removed 0 bases from V and 1 base from J, with 10 bases in between. In germline, CDR1 is SGHAT, CDR2 FQNNGV. DNA of the CDR3: TGTGCCAGCAGCTTAGATCCTGGGGGTTCTGGGGCCAACGTCCTGACTTTC. Its protein product is CASSLDPGGSGANVLTF.

This clonotype was found many times. The chain carries TRBV19 and TRBJ1-5; 9 bases agree with TRBD1. Germline V lookup: CDR1 LNHDA, CDR2 SQIVND (reference sequence). There are 15 residues in the CDR3. The V gene end was trimmed by 7 bases and the J gene end by 6 bases; junction bases not matched to a gene: 10. CDR3 protein: CASNPGTGRPQPQHF. The CDR3 DNA sequence: TGTGCCAGTAACCCCGGGACAGGGCGTCCTCAGCCCCAGCATTTT.

About this clonotype: This sequence may be a read error, since a much larger clone differs from it by one base. V usage is TRBV7-8 and J usage is TRBJ2-5; 10 bases are shared with TRBD2. This CDR3 has 18 residues. In germline, CDR1 is SGHVS, CDR2 FQNEAQ. The J segment lost 2 bases and the V segment lost 5 bases, leaving 14 bases of the junction unmatched. The CDR3 bases are TGTGCCAGCAGCCATAGAATAGGGCTAGCGGGAGAACAAGAGACCCAGTACTTC. This codes for CASSHRIGLAGEQETQYF.

The J gene is TRBJ2-5, the V gene TRBV20-1; 10 nucleotides agree with TRBD2. Germline CDR1 reads DFQATT; CDR2 reads SNEGSKA (reference sequence). The CDR3 covers 15 residues. V shed 3 bases and J 1 base; nucleotides not matched to a gene: 5. The DNA of the CDR3 is TGCAGTGCTAGCCTACTAGCGGGGTTCCAAGAGACCCAGTACTTC. Protein sequence: CSASLLAGFQETQYF.

Many counts were recorded for this clonotype. The chain employs TRBV3-1 and TRBJ2-7; 8 bases are shared with TRBD1. Germline V CDR1 and CDR2: LGHDT, YNNKEL (reference sequence). There are 14 residues in the CDR3. V was pared by 4 bases and J by 3 bases, with 5 bases of the junction left unmatched. This chain's CDR3 is CASSPGTGDYEQYF. CDR3 nucleotides: TGTGCCAGCAGCCCCGGGACAGGAGACTACGAGCAGTACTTC.

This clonotype came up many times. The CDR3 region is CASSEEIWQGYGYTF. Here the CDR3 DNA reads TGTGCCAGCAGTGAAGAGATCTGGCAGGGCTATGGCTACACCTTC. The rearrangement joins TRBV6-1 to TRBJ1-2; perhaps TRBD1 as D (5 bases). The CDR3 covers 15 residues. Germline CDR1 is MNHNS and CDR2 is SASEGT. V dropped 1 base and J dropped 4 bases, with 13 bases sitting between them.

The rearrangement joins TRBV18 to TRBJ2-5; 8 positions match TRBD2. Germline V gene data show CDR1 as KGHSH and CDR2 as LQKENI. This CDR3 comprises 14 residues. The J segment lost 5 bases and the V segment lost 3 bases, leaving 5 bases of the junction unmatched. For the CDR3, the DNA is TGTGCCAGCTCACCGCGGGGGGCTGGGGAGACCCAGTACTTC. This codes for CASSPRGAGETQYF.

The table lists this clonotype with a few counts. The chain has TRBV4-2 and TRBJ2-5; D unresolved. The CDR3 spans 12 residues. The germline CDR1 and CDR2 sequences are LGHNA and YNFKEQ. Between the trimmed V and J ends, which lost 1 base and 7 bases, there was a span of 7 bases. In DNA, the CDR3 is TGTGCCAGCAGCCAAGCCGAAGGGACCCAGTACTTC. Translation: CASSQAEGTQYF.

This clonotype was recorded many times. CDR3 bases: TGTGCCTGGACCTCCCCCCCGGGCAATCAGCCCCAGCATTTT. Protein product: CAWTSPPGNQPQHF. The chain employs TRBV30 and TRBJ1-5; D is unclear. The CDR3 consists of 14 residues. The V end was cut by 4 bases, the J end by 2 bases, with 12 bases between. Per the germline V gene, CDR1 is GTSNPN and CDR2 is SVGIG (reference sequence).

This clonotype occurred many times. One end of the junction varies from germline; a read error may be responsible. The chain joins TRBV20-1 to TRBJ2-1; D not certain. The CDR3 spans 14 residues. Germline V gene sequence: CDR1 DFQATT, CDR2 SNEGSKA (reference sequence). As DNA, the CDR3 is TGCAGTGCTAGAGACACCGTTCCCTACAATAAGCAGTTCTTC. Its translation: CSARDTVPYNKQFF.

This clonotype was recorded many times. The chain links TRBV6-1 to TRBJ2-7; D is uncertain. Germline-derived CDR1 and CDR2 are MNHNS and SASEGT. The CDR3 runs 17 residues. Trimming left V 8 bases short and J 6 bases short, with 29 bases between. CDR3 in DNA: TGTGCCAGCTTTAACCGAAGACACTACCCTCAACTTGGCGAGCAGTACTTC. The encoded protein is CASFNRRHYPQLGEQYF.

This clonotype has ten or more counts. The V gene is TRBV5-1, the J gene TRBJ2-2; TRBD2 might be the D (6 bases). CDR1 and CDR2 from the germline V gene are SGHRS and YFSETQ. The CDR3 sequence is 13 residues long. The V end was cut by 5 bases, the J end by 7 bases, with 12 bases between. As DNA, the CDR3 is TGCGCCAGCAGGTCCACTAGCAACGGGGAGCTGTTTTTT. It specifies CASRSTSNGELFF. Supplemented by reference TRBV5-1 and TRBJ2-2, the full variable domain reads KAGVTQTPRYLIKTRGQQVTLSCSPISGHRSVSWYQQTPGQGLQFLFEYFSETQRNKGNFPGRFSGRQFSNSRSEMNVSTLELGDSALYLCASRSTSNGELFFGEGSRLTVL.

This clonotype was observed a handful of times. The chain employs TRBV29-1 and TRBJ2-7; no reliable D call. Trimming left V 6 bases short and J 6 bases short, with 9 bases between. CDR1 is SQVTM, CDR2 ANQGSEA, per germline. The CDR3 has 10 amino acids. As DNA, the CDR3 is TGCAGCGTGATAGATGGCGAGCAGTACTTC. It is translated as CSVIDGEQYF.

Many counts were recorded for this clonotype. The gene calls are TRBV12-3 or TRBV12-4 and TRBJ2-1; unclear D gene. CDR3 length: 11 residues. V lost 6 bases, J lost 7 bases, and 7 bases lay in between. The CDR3 reads CASRLNNEQFF. The CDR3 DNA sequence: TGTGCCAGCAGGCTCAATAATGAGCAGTTCTTC.